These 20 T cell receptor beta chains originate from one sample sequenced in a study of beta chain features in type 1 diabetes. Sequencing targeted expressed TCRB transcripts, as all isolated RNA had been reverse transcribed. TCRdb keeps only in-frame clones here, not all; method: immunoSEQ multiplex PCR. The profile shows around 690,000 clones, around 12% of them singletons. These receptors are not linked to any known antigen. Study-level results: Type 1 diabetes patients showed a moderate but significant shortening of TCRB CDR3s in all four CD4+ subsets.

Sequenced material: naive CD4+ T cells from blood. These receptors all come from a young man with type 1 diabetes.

Here the CDR3 reads CASSLYLAPNTEAFF. The CDR3 DNA reads TGTGCCAGCAGCTTGTATTTAGCCCCGAACACTGAAGCTTTCTTT. The J gene is TRBJ1-1, the V gene TRBV7-2; D remains ambiguous. This CDR3 has 15 residues. Trimming pared 3 bases from V and 1 base from J, leaving 12 bases between. In germline, CDR1 is SGHTA, CDR2 FQGNSA.

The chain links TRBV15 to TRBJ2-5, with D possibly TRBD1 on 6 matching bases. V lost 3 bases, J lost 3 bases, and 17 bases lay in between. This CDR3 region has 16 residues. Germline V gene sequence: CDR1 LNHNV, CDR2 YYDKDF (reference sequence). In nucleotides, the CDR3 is TGTGCCACCAGCAGTCCAATGCTTCAGGGGAAAGAGACCCAGTACTTC. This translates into CATSSPMLQGKETQYF.

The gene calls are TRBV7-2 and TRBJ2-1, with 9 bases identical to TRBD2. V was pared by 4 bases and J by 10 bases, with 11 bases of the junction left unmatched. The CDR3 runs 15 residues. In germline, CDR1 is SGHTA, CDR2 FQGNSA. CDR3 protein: CASSSLAGTTGEQFF. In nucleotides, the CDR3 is TGTGCCAGCAGCTCCCTAGCGGGGACTACAGGCGAGCAGTTCTTC.

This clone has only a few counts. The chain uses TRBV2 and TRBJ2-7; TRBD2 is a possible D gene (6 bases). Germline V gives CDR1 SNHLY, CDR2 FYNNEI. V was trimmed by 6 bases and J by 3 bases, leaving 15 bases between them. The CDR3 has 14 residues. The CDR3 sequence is CASSRGTRDYEQYF. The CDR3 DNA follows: TGTGCCAGCAGCCGGGGGACCCGAGACTACGAGCAGTACTTC.

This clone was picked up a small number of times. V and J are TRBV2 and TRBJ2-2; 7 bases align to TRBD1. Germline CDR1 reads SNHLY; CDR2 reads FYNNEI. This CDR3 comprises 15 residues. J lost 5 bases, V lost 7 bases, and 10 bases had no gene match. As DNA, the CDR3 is TGTGCCAGCACGGTCAGGGGGTCTGTGACCGGGGAGCTGTTTTTT. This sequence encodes CASTVRGSVTGELFF.

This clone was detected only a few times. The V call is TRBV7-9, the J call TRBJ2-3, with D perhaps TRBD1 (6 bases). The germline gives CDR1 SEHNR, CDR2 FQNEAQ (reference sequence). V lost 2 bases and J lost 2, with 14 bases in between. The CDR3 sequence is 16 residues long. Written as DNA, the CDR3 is TGTGCCAGCAGCTTACGGGCAGGGGCAAACACAGATACGCAGTATTTT. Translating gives CASSLRAGANTDTQYF.

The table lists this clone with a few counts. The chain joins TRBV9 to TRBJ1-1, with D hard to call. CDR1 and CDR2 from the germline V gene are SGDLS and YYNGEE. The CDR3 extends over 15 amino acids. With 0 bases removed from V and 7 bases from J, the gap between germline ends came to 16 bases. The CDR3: CASSVGWGSVGEAFF. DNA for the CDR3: TGTGCCAGCAGCGTAGGCTGGGGTTCCGTTGGTGAAGCTTTCTTT.

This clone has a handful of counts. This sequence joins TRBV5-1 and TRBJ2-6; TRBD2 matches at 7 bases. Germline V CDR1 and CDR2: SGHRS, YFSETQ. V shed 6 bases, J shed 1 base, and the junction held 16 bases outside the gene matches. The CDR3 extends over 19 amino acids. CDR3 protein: CASNVAGDPKTSGANVLTF. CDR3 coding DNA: TGCGCCAGCAACGTCGCGGGGGACCCTAAAACTTCTGGGGCCAACGTCCTGACTTTC.

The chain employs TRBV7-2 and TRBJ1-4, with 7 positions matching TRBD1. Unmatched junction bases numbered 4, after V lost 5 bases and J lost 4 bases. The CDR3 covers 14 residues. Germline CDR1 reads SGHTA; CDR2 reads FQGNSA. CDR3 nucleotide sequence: TGTGCCAGCAGCCTGGGACAGCATAATGAAAAACTGTTTTTT. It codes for CASSLGQHNEKLFF.

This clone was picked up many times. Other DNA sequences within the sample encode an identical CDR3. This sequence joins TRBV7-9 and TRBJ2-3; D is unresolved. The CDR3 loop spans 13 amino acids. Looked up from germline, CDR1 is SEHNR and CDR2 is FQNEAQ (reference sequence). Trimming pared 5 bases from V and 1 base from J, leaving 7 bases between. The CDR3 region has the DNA TGTGCCAGCAGCCTCGCCCGCACAGATACGCAGTATTTT. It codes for CASSLARTDTQYF.

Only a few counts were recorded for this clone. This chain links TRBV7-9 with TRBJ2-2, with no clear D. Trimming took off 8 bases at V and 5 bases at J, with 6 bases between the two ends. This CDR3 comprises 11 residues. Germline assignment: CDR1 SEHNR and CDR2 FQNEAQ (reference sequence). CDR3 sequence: CASWVTGELFF. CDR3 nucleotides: TGTGCCAGCTGGGTTACCGGGGAGCTGTTTTTT.

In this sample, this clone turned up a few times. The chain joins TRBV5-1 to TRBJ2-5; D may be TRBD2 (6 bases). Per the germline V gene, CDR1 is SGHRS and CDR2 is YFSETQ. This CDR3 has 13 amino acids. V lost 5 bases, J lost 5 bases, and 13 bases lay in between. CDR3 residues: CASSPGLMETQYF. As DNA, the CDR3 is TGCGCCAGCAGTCCGGGACTCATGGAGACCCAGTACTTC.

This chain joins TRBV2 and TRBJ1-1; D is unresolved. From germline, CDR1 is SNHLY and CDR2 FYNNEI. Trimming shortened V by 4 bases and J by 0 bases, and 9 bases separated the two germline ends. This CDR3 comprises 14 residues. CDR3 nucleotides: TGTGCCAGCAGTGTCCTAAAAGTGAACACTGAAGCTTTCTTT. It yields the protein CASSVLKVNTEAFF.

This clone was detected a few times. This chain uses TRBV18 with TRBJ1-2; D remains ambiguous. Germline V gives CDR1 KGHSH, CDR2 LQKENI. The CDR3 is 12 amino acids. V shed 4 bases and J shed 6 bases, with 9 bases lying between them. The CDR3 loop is CASSLRNDGYTF. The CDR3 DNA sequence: TGTGCCAGCTCACTGCGCAACGATGGCTACACCTTC. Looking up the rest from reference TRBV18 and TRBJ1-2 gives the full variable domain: NAGVMQNPRHLVRRRGQEARLRCSPMKGHSHVYWYRQLPEEGLKFMVYLQKENIIDESGMPKERFSAEFPKEGPSILRIQQVVRGDSAAYFCASSLRNDGYTFGSGTRLTVV.

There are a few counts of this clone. CDR3 loop: CASSSVSLGWRNDYGYTF. CDR3 DNA: TGTGCCAGCAGCTCGGTTAGCTTAGGATGGCGGAATGACTATGGCTACACCTTC. This chain uses TRBV11-2 with TRBJ1-2, with D unresolved. This CDR3 has 18 amino acids. The V gene's germline CDR1 is SGHAT and CDR2 FQNNGV. Trimming cost V 4 bases and J 3 bases, with 24 bases left between them. Complete variable domain (other parts from reference TRBV11-2 and TRBJ1-2): EAGVAQSPRYKIIEKRQSVAFWCNPISGHATLYWYQQILGQGPKLLIQFQNNGVVDDSQLPKDRFSAERLKGVDSTLKIQPAKLEDSAVYLCASSSVSLGWRNDYGYTFGSGTRLTVV.

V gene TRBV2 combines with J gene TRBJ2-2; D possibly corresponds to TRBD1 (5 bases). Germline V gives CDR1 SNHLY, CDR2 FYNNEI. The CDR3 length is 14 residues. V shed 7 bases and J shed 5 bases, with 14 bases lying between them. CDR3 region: CASTPYDRTGELFF. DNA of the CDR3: TGTGCCAGCACCCCCTACGACAGAACCGGGGAGCTGTTTTTT.

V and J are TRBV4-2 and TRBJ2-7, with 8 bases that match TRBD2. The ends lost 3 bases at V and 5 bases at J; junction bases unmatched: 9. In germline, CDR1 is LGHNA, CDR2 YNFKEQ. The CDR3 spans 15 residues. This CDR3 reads CASSQLAGLGNEQYF. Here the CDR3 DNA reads TGTGCCAGCAGCCAGTTAGCGGGGTTGGGAAACGAGCAGTACTTC.

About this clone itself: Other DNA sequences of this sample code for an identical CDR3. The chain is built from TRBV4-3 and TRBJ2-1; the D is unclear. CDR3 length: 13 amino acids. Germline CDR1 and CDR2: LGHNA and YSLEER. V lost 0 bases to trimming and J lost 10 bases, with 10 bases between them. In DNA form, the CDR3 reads TGCGCCAGCAGCCAAGATCCAGGATACGAGCAGTTCTTC. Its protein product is CASSQDPGYEQFF.

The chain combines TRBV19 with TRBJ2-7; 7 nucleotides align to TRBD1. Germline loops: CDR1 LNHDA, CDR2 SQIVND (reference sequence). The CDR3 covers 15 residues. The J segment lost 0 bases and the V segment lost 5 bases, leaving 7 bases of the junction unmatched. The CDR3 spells CASSLTGTVSYEQYF. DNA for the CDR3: TGTGCCAGTAGTCTTACCGGGACAGTCTCCTACGAGCAGTACTTC.

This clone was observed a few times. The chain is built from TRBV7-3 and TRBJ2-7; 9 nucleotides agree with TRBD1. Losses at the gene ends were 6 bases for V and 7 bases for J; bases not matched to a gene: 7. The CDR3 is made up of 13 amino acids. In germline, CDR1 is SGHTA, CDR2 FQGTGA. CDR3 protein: CASSTGQGREQYF. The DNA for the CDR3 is TGTGCCAGCAGTACGGGACAGGGTCGGGAGCAGTACTTC.